This T cell receptor (beta chain) was sequenced in a study of metastatic and nonmetastatic thyroid tumors. Study details: Repertoires of blood and of tissue (tumor or nodule) from malignant and benign thyroid patients were compared.

No patient had received any treatment before thyroid surgery. Study results and limitations: According to reports, the diversity of TCR beta was significantly higher in malignant thyroid tumors than in benign nodules, and this held in both blood and tumor samples.

Remarks on this clone: Antigen: not known.

How the authors handled the data: For papillary thyroid cancer, a distant-metastasis classifier was constructed from CDR3 differences observed across clinicopathological groups. TCRdb reanalyzed the PCR reads via MiXCR. TCRdb, not the authors, supplied the V and J calls. The repertoire holds thousands of clones, with about 32% as singletons. Germline CDR1 MNHEY, CDR2 SVGEGT. The CDR3 runs to 13 residues. V lost 6 bases, J lost 2 bases, and 11 bases lay in between. The chain has TRBV6-2 or TRBV6-3 and TRBJ2-7; D call uncertain. The sequence came from a female donor with papillary thyroid cancer or a benign thyroid nodule (not recorded which). Some clones in this sample may be carry-over from other donors' samples. Sequenced sample: adjacent normal tissue. CDR3 region: CASSVDSTYEQYF. In DNA form, the CDR3 reads TGTGCCAGCAGCGTCGACTCAACCTACGAGCAGTACTTC.